Included here is one T cell receptor (beta chain) sequence, with context. The antigen is not known. As processed by the authors: ImmunoSEQ supplied junction-only sequences lacking quality scores, so filtering was different. Assay: immunoSEQ multiplex PCR; the TCRdb copy retains only in-frame clones and omits some. For V, J and clone size, that table is used; D and trimming come from the DNA. The sample shows a few million clones, just over 90% of them seen only once. This entry belongs to a study of shared clonotypes between healthy human individuals. Study-wide results and caveats: Rarefaction showed sorted-subset sequencing was incomplete despite large depth.

V was clipped by 3 bases and J by 10 bases; unmatched bases: 7. Germline CDR1 is SGHTA and CDR2 is FQGNSA. The CDR3 totals 15 residues. Sequencing input: naive CD4+ T cells from PBMCs. Subset noted: CD45RA+ positively selected. The chain couples TRBV7-2 to TRBJ2-1, with 12 bases fitting TRBD2. This sequence was found in a man younger than 35 in good health. Some clones in this sample may be carry-over from other donors' samples. The CDR3 bases are TGTGCCAGCAGCTTTCCGGGACTAGCGGGTCACGAGCAGTTCTTC. It is translated as CASSFPGLAGHEQFF.